This TCR beta chain was sequenced in a study of blood T cell repertoires in COVID-19. At the level of the study: There were acute and convalescent COVID-19 samples, and they came from the United States, Italy and Spain. The analysed material was cDNA or gDNA that came from T cells, B-cell-depleted T cells, or PBMCs.

Clones were read by immunoSEQ multiplex PCR, and TCRdb kept only the in-frame ones, dropping some. The table has under 300,000 clones, about nine tenths seen once. The V end lost 3 bases, the J end lost 2 bases, and 12 bases lay between the germline ends. The CDR3 sequence is 15 residues long. Per the germline V gene, CDR1 is ENHRY and CDR2 is SYGVKD. The clonotype comes from a woman in her 40s who had recovered from COVID-19. Sequenced sample: peripheral blood. The chain couples TRBV10-3 to TRBJ2-3; unclear D gene. Here the CDR3 DNA reads TGTGCCATCAGTGACCCGCAGGATAACACAGATACGCAGTATTTT. Protein product: CAISDPQDNTDTQYF.